These 10 T cell receptor beta chains share one sample of origin, sequenced in a study of regulatory dendritic cells for organ transplantation. Sorted subsets were CFSE-labeled and cultured roughly five days with allogeneic dendritic cells. These TCRs' antigens remain unknown. Measured with immunoSEQ multiplex PCR; TCRdb has only the in-frame clones, and not every one. This sample has 20,000 or so clones, with 80% to 90% found just once. The sequenced sample consisted of naive CD4+ T cells from blood cultured with regulatory dendritic cells. Subset in this sample: CD45RA+ naive T cells. The receptor set was obtained from a human donor in good health.

The chain employs TRBV6-5 and TRBJ1-3; maybe TRBD1 (6 bases). Germline lookup yields CDR1 MNHEY and CDR2 SVGAGI. Trimming removed 6 bases at V and 0 bases at J, with 9 bases between. The CDR3 is 14 residues long. CDR3 nucleotide sequence: TGTGCCAGCAGGGACAGTTTCTCTGGAAACACCATATATTTT. Translation: CASRDSFSGNTIYF.

The chain has TRBV9 and TRBJ1-1; D is possibly TRBD1 (5 bases). CDR3 length: 15 amino acids. Trimming took 0 bases from V and 2 from J, leaving 11 bases between them. CDR1 and CDR2 (germline): SGDLS, YYNGEE. In nucleotides, the CDR3 is TGTGCCAGCAGCGTAGGGACACAATCTAACACTGAAGCTTTCTTT. Residues: CASSVGTQSNTEAFF.

The chain joins TRBV4-2 to TRBJ2-1; D gene ambiguous. The V end was cut by 0 bases, the J end by 5 bases, with 17 bases between. The CDR3 sequence is 17 residues long. Germline V gene sequence: CDR1 LGHNA, CDR2 YNFKEQ. The CDR3 here is CASSQDVRDPPHNEQFF. The CDR3 DNA is TGTGCCAGCAGCCAAGACGTTAGAGATCCACCCCACAATGAGCAGTTCTTC.

This rearrangement joins TRBV18 to TRBJ2-5, with 10 bases aligning to TRBD2. This CDR3 contains 16 residues. Germline V gives CDR1 KGHSH, CDR2 LQKENI. The V and J ends lost 6 bases and 5 bases, in that order; junction bases with no gene match: 12. CDR3 nucleotides: TGTGCCAGCTCTCCTCTAGCGGGGGACCCCCCGGAGACCCAGTACTTC. Protein product: CASSPLAGDPPETQYF.

The chain employs TRBV19 and TRBJ2-4; TRBD1 agrees at 9 bases. CDR1 is LNHDA, CDR2 SQIVND, per germline (reference sequence). The CDR3 has 16 amino acids. Losses at the gene ends were 5 bases for V and 2 bases for J; bases not matched to a gene: 7. The CDR3: CASSAPGQGSKNIQYF. CDR3 bases: TGTGCCAGTAGTGCACCGGGACAGGGCTCCAAAAACATTCAGTACTTC.

The J gene is TRBJ2-7, the V gene TRBV5-5; TRBD1 might be the D (5 bases). This CDR3 is 14 amino acids long. V lost 0 bases and J 2 bases, leaving 9 bases between the germline ends. From germline, CDR1 is SGHKS and CDR2 YYEKEE (reference sequence). CDR3 in amino acids: CASSLAGLTYEQYF. CDR3 sequence (DNA): TGTGCCAGCAGCTTGGCAGGGTTAACCTACGAGCAGTACTTC.

This rearrangement joins TRBV6-5 to TRBJ1-1; maybe TRBD1 (6 bases). This CDR3 has 12 residues. V shed 8 bases and J shed 6 bases, with 13 bases lying between them. CDR1 is MNHEY, CDR2 SVGAGI, per germline. The CDR3 protein is CASGRGVSEAFF. CDR3 DNA sequence: TGTGCCAGCGGAAGGGGGGTCTCTGAAGCTTTCTTT.

The genes are TRBV13 and TRBJ2-7, with D tentatively TRBD1 (6 bases). V was shortened by 0 bases and J by 4 bases, with 13 bases between the two germline ends. Germline CDR1 PRHDT, CDR2 FYEKMQ (reference sequence). The CDR3 length is 15 residues. CDR3 in amino acids: CASSLGDRAIYEQYF. For the CDR3, the DNA is TGTGCCAGCAGCTTAGGGGACAGAGCTATTTACGAGCAGTACTTC.

The chain links TRBV11-2 to TRBJ2-1, with 13 bases lining up with TRBD2. The CDR3 has 16 amino acids. The V gene end was trimmed by 4 bases and the J gene end by 1 base; junction bases not matched to a gene: 1. Germline V gene sequence: CDR1 SGHAT, CDR2 FQNNGV. The CDR3 bases are TGTGCCAGCAGCTCGGGACTAGCGGGATCCTACAATGAGCAGTTCTTC. It translates to CASSSGLAGSYNEQFF.

This sequence joins TRBV30 and TRBJ1-1; no definite D call. The CDR3 is made up of 15 amino acids. Trimming stripped 1 base from V and 3 bases from J, with 15 bases between. Germline V gene data show CDR1 as GTSNPN and CDR2 as SVGIG (reference sequence). The CDR3 sequence is CAWSAMRDIYTEAFF. The DNA for the CDR3 is TGTGCCTGGAGTGCCATGCGAGACATTTACACTGAAGCTTTCTTT.